This record covers a single T cell receptor (beta chain). In TCRdb, the 5' RACE reads were re-called with MiXCR into one record per CDR3 protein. Of 300,000 to 350,000 distinct CDR3 sequences in the sample, just under 20% were seen once. The data stem from a study of T-cell memory formation after mild COVID-19. V was cut by 3 bases and J by 14 bases, with 17 bases left in between. Germline V gene sequence: CDR1 DFQATT, CDR2 SNEGSKA (reference sequence). This CDR3 has 12 amino acids. The chain joins TRBV20-1 to TRBJ2-1, with D perhaps being TRBD1 or TRBD2 (6 bases each). This TCR was recovered from a man aged 18 to 29 who had mild COVID-19 (a few samples of this study predate the infection). Cell type and time point are not known. The sequenced sample was PBMCs or a T cell subset sorted from them (not recorded which). CDR3 in amino acids: CSARPGLGGKFF. The CDR3 DNA reads as TGCAGTGCTAGGCCGGGACTGGGGGGCAAGTTCTTC.